The TCR beta chain described here comes from a study of T cell repertoires in cytomegalovirus infection. Study summary: It can be stated that public TCR beta signatures indicated CMV infection as well as a matching HLA type.

TCRdb re-derived calls from the reads in MiXCR, one entry per CDR3 protein. This table holds around 200,000 distinct CDR3 sequences, roughly 15% found once. Regarding this clonotype: Its antigen is undetermined.

Study-level results: Carriage of CMV together with the relevant HLA was identifiable through cumulative public TCR beta family frequency. What dominated the ex vivo response were HLA-C-restricted CMV-specific TCR beta clonotypes.

Germline CDR1 is SGHVS and CDR2 is FNYEAQ. The CDR3 is 17 residues long. V shed 4 bases, J shed 6 bases, and the junction held 7 bases outside the gene matches. The receptor's source is a human donor in good health (CMV status not recorded). Some clones in this sample may be carry-over from other donors' samples. The chain uses TRBV7-6 and TRBJ2-2; 14 bases agree with TRBD2. Sequencing was performed on CD8+ T cells from PBMCs. CDR3 in DNA: TGTGCCAGCAGCTCCCGACTAGCGGGGGGGCCGGCCGGGGAGCTGTTTTTT. Its translation: CASSSRLAGGPAGELFF.